These 14 T cell receptor beta chains came from one sample sequenced in a study of OX40 agonist ivuxolimab in advanced cancers. The assay was immunoSEQ multiplex PCR, and TCRdb's table has in-frame clones only and misses some. The top ten hold over 4% of the sample, which has fewer than 80,000 clones, 91% seen once. Sequenced here: CD4+ or CD8+ T cells sorted from blood, sampled in a trial of the OX40 agonist ivuxolimab. These receptors were collected from an adult with an advanced solid tumor such as melanoma, head and neck, liver or kidney cancer.

This chain joins TRBV29-1 and TRBJ2-3; 9 nucleotides align to TRBD1. The V gene end was trimmed by 6 bases and the J gene end by 7 bases; junction bases not matched to a gene: 8. This CDR3 is 13 amino acids long. Looked up from germline, CDR1 is SQVTM and CDR2 is ANQGSEA. CDR3 sequence: CSVRDRAVNTQYF. The DNA for the CDR3 is TGCAGCGTACGGGACAGGGCTGTAAATACGCAGTATTTT.

The V and J genes are TRBV28 and TRBJ1-5, with 7 nucleotides matching TRBD1. Germline CDR1 and CDR2: MDHEN and SYDVKM. The CDR3 covers 16 residues. The J segment lost 4 bases and the V segment lost 6 bases, leaving 12 bases of the junction unmatched. CDR3 nucleotides: TGTGCCAGCAGCCTGGGCACAGGGGTTGGAAATCAGCCCCAGCATTTT. Amino acid sequence: CASSLGTGVGNQPQHF.

DNA of the CDR3: TGTGCCAGCAGCTCATCTGGGTGGACTGATCAGCCCCAGCATTTT. Protein sequence: CASSSSGWTDQPQHF. This sequence joins TRBV7-9 and TRBJ1-5; D unresolved. The germline V and J ends were trimmed by 4 bases and 5 bases, with 15 bases remaining between them. CDR3 length equals 15 residues. CDR1 and CDR2 from the germline V gene are SEHNR and FQNEAQ (reference sequence).

This sequence joins TRBV16 and TRBJ2-7, with D perhaps TRBD1 or TRBD2 (6 bases each). Looked up from germline, CDR1 is KGHSY and CDR2 is FQNENV. Deletions cut 1 base from V and 4 bases from J, with 17 bases between. The CDR3 length is 16 residues. The CDR3 here is CASSQWVRGPGYEQYF. The CDR3 nucleotides are TGTGCCAGCAGCCAATGGGTCCGGGGGCCAGGGTACGAGCAGTACTTC.

This clone occurred once. The chain is built from TRBV27 and TRBJ1-1, with a weak D call TRBD1 (5 bases). Germline CDR1 is MNHEY and CDR2 is SMNVEV (reference sequence). V was pared by 6 bases and J by 8 bases, with 10 bases between. CDR3 size: 11 residues. CDR3 sequence (DNA): TGTGCCAGCAGCTCCTACAGGGAAGCTTTCTTT. Its protein product is CASSSYREAFF.

This chain connects TRBV11-2 to TRBJ2-7, with TRBD2 as a possible D gene (6 bases). Trimming stripped 5 bases from V and 5 bases from J, with 13 bases between. The germline gives CDR1 SGHAT, CDR2 FQNNGV. The CDR3 loop spans 13 amino acids. DNA of the CDR3: TGTGCCAGCAGCACGGGACTCAGAAACGAGCAGTACTTC. The encoded protein is CASSTGLRNEQYF. Full variable domain (remainder filled in from reference TRBV11-2 and TRBJ2-7): EAGVAQSPRYKIIEKRQSVAFWCNPISGHATLYWYQQILGQGPKLLIQFQNNGVVDDSQLPKDRFSAERLKGVDSTLKIQPAKLEDSAVYLCASSTGLRNEQYFGPGTRLTVT.

The chain couples TRBV7-2 to TRBJ2-7, with unresolved D. The CDR3 is 11 amino acids. V gave up 5 bases and J gave up 4 bases, with 6 bases separating them. In germline, CDR1 is SGHTA, CDR2 FQGNSA. The CDR3 spells CASSPLYEQYF. The CDR3 region has the DNA TGTGCCAGCAGCCCGCTATACGAGCAGTACTTC.

J is TRBJ2-1 and V is TRBV19; 14 bases align to TRBD2. With 6 bases clipped from V and 0 bases from J, the junction kept 1 base outside the gene matches. Per germline, CDR1 LNHDA and CDR2 SQIVND (reference sequence). The CDR3 covers 16 residues. The CDR3: CASRGTSGSSYNEQFF. CDR3 nucleotides: TGTGCCAGTAGGGGGACTAGCGGGAGCTCCTACAATGAGCAGTTCTTC.

This clone occurred once. This chain connects TRBV4-1 to TRBJ1-1; TRBD1 is a possible D gene (5 bases). The germline gives CDR1 MGHRA, CDR2 YSYEKL. Trimming left V 0 bases short and J 5 bases short, with 13 bases between. CDR3 length: 15 amino acids. CDR3 amino acids: CASSQDRGGRTEAFF. CDR3 DNA sequence: TGCGCCAGCAGCCAAGATCGGGGGGGAAGAACTGAAGCTTTCTTT.

The V gene is TRBV11-2, the J gene TRBJ2-3; TRBD1 agrees at 7 bases. V lost 5 bases to trimming and J lost 4 bases; unmatched junction nucleotides: 3. The CDR3 spans 13 residues. Germline-derived CDR1 and CDR2 are SGHAT and FQNNGV. CDR3 bases: TGTGCCAGCAGCGGTCAGGGGGCAGATACGCAGTATTTT. It is translated as CASSGQGADTQYF.

This sequence joins TRBV7-9 and TRBJ1-5; TRBD1 matches at 9 bases. The germline CDR1 and CDR2 sequences are SEHNR and FQNEAQ (reference sequence). The V segment lost 5 bases and the J segment 7 bases; nucleotides outside the gene matches: 9. The CDR3 length is 15 residues. The CDR3 coding sequence is TGTGCCAGCAGCGAGGGGGGACAGGGTGGACAGCCCCAGCATTTT. This codes for CASSEGGQGGQPQHF.

The chain carries TRBV18 and TRBJ1-2; unclear D gene. Trimming removed 8 bases at V and 0 bases at J, with 10 bases between. CDR3 size: 13 residues. CDR1 and CDR2 from the germline V gene are KGHSH and LQKENI. CDR3 loop: CASGLGTNYGYTF. The CDR3 DNA sequence: TGTGCCAGCGGCCTTGGGACTAACTATGGCTACACCTTC.

The V and J genes are TRBV28 and TRBJ1-2, with D possibly being TRBD1 (6 bases). This CDR3 spans 14 amino acids. Germline CDR1 and CDR2: MDHEN and SYDVKM. The V gene lost 3 bases and the J gene lost 7 bases, with 15 bases spanning the gap. The CDR3 DNA reads as TGTGCCAGCAGTTTCCGCCGGGGGCGGGGTGGCTACACCTTC. This codes for CASSFRRGRGGYTF.

CDR3: CASSPERVSGRETQYF. The CDR3 DNA sequence: TGTGCCAGCAGCCCAGAAAGGGTTAGCGGGAGAGAGACCCAGTACTTC. The V and J genes are TRBV13 and TRBJ2-5, with TRBD2 identical over 9 bases. Unmatched junction bases numbered 11, after V lost 5 bases and J lost 4 bases. CDR1 and CDR2 (germline): PRHDT, FYEKMQ (reference sequence). This CDR3 is built from 16 residues.